The next 29 T cell receptor beta chains were all read from a single sample in a study of shared clonotypes between healthy human individuals. The repertoire was sequenced with immunoSEQ multiplex PCR; TCRdb's copy has only in-frame clones and lacks some. The sample consists of over 100,000 clones, 55% to 70% of them appearing once. Source material: memory CD8+ T cells sorted from blood. Indicated subset: CD45RO+ cells pooled with CCR7-negative TemRA cells. Every receptor here comes from a woman aged 25 to 39 in good health.

This CDR3 is CASSLGRGAYNEQFF. CDR3 nucleotides: TGCGCCAGCAGCTTGGGGCGGGGGGCCTACAATGAGCAGTTCTTC. The chain recombines TRBV5-1 with TRBJ2-1; 8 bases map to TRBD2. CDR1 is SGHRS and CDR2 is YFSETQ in the germline V gene. This CDR3 comprises 15 residues. With V trimmed by 0 bases and J by 2 bases, 1 base remained unmatched.

This clone came up a few times. This chain links TRBV15 with TRBJ2-1, with 9 bases fitting TRBD1. From germline, CDR1 is LNHNV and CDR2 YYDKDF (reference sequence). J lost 3 bases, V lost 1 base, and 1 base had no gene match. This CDR3 has 15 residues. DNA of the CDR3: TGTGCCACCAGCAGAGGGACAGGGGACTACAATGAGCAGTTCTTC. Its translation: CATSRGTGDYNEQFF.

The J gene is TRBJ2-7, the V gene TRBV7-9, with 7 nucleotides matching TRBD1. Trimming removed 2 bases from V and 5 bases from J; junction bases left unmatched: 6. This CDR3 is built from 14 residues. Germline CDR1 and CDR2: SEHNR and FQNEAQ (reference sequence). The CDR3 region is CASSLTLGQDEQYF. The CDR3 nucleotides read TGTGCCAGCAGCTTAACCCTCGGACAGGACGAGCAGTACTTC.

A remark on this clone: Given a far larger clone just one base away, this is likely a sequencing read error. This sample includes further DNA sequences coding for the same CDR3. V and J are TRBV5-6 and TRBJ1-1; D is undetermined. The V gene lost 8 bases and the J gene lost 1 base, with 21 bases spanning the gap. Germline-derived CDR1 and CDR2 are SGHDT and YYEEEE. The CDR3 is 16 amino acids. The CDR3 loop reads CASISRLQVTNTEAFF. The CDR3 nucleotides read TGTGCCAGTATCTCACGTCTTCAAGTGACGAACACTGAAGCTTTCTTT.

The gene calls are TRBV7-8 and TRBJ2-5, with D tentatively TRBD1 or TRBD2 (5 bases each). Trimming removed 6 bases from V and 4 bases from J, with 9 bases in between. CDR1 and CDR2 (germline): SGHVS, FQNEAQ. This CDR3 is 12 amino acids long. The CDR3 DNA reads TGTGCCAGCAGGGGGGACGGAGAGACCCAGTACTTC. It encodes CASRGDGETQYF.

A remark on this clone: Other nucleotide sequences in the sample specify the same CDR3. This chain uses TRBV6-1 with TRBJ2-6; D remains ambiguous. Between the trimmed V and J ends, which lost 1 base and 0 bases, there was a span of 4 bases. Per the germline V gene, CDR1 is MNHNS and CDR2 is SASEGT. The CDR3 covers 15 residues. The CDR3 coding sequence is TGTGCCAGCAGTGAAGGAAGCTCTGGGGCCAACGTCCTGACTTTC. Its protein is CASSEGSSGANVLTF.

J is TRBJ2-7 and V is TRBV7-6; 10 bases are a match to TRBD1. The CDR3 sequence is 14 residues long. Per the germline V gene, CDR1 is SGHVS and CDR2 is FNYEAQ. V gave up 4 bases and J gave up 3 bases; unmatched junction bases: 3. CDR3 in DNA: TGTGCCAGCAGCTCGGGGACAGGGGTCTACGAGCAGTACTTC. Encoded protein: CASSSGTGVYEQYF.

This clone was detected many times. The chain carries TRBV29-1 and TRBJ2-3; D may be TRBD2 (5 bases). There are 13 residues in the CDR3. V was trimmed by 4 bases and J by 7 bases, leaving 15 bases between them. Germline V CDR1 and CDR2: SQVTM, ANQGSEA. CDR3 in DNA: TGCAGCGTTGGAAGTGGTGAGGGCTATACGCAGTATTTT. Amino acid sequence: CSVGSGEGYTQYF.

This chain uses TRBV6-1 with TRBJ2-3, with 8 bases fitting TRBD1. The V segment lost 1 base and the J segment 2 bases; nucleotides outside the gene matches: 2. The germline CDR1 and CDR2 sequences are MNHNS and SASEGT. The CDR3 sequence is 15 residues long. CDR3 coding DNA: TGTGCCAGCAGTGAAGGACAGGGGTCCACAGATACGCAGTATTTT. Translating it yields CASSEGQGSTDTQYF.

The table lists this clone with a count of one. The chain recombines TRBV9 with TRBJ2-7, with 8 bases lining up with TRBD1. V gave up 2 bases and J gave up 2 bases; unmatched junction bases: 6. The CDR3 loop spans 15 amino acids. Germline CDR1 is SGDLS and CDR2 is YYNGEE. Here the CDR3 reads CASSVKGTGAYEQYF. CDR3 coding DNA: TGTGCCAGCAGCGTGAAAGGGACAGGAGCCTACGAGCAGTACTTC.

This clone was observed a single time. V usage is TRBV25-1 and J usage is TRBJ1-1; D remains ambiguous. Trimming pared 2 bases from V and 5 bases from J, leaving 6 bases between. CDR1 is MGHDK, CDR2 SYGVNS, per germline. The CDR3 runs to 12 residues. The DNA for the CDR3 is TGTGCCAGCAGTGAACCAGGAACTGAAGCTTTCTTT. It yields the protein CASSEPGTEAFF.

The rearrangement joins TRBV7-9 to TRBJ2-1; 12 bases are shared with TRBD2. CDR3 length equals 17 residues. Germline CDR1 SEHNR, CDR2 FQNEAQ (reference sequence). Trimming took 6 bases from V and 4 from J; bases not matched to a gene: 10. The CDR3 loop reads CASRRARTSGDYNEQFF. The CDR3 DNA reads as TGTGCCAGCAGACGTGCCAGGACTAGCGGGGATTACAATGAGCAGTTCTTC.

At least ten counts were recorded for this clone. The J gene is TRBJ2-4, the V gene TRBV4-2; tentative D call: TRBD1 (5 bases). The CDR3 contains 14 residues. Germline assignment: CDR1 LGHNA and CDR2 YNFKEQ. The V and J ends lost 0 bases and 9 bases respectively, with 12 bases between them. CDR3 DNA: TGTGCCAGCAGCCAAGACAGGGCTTCGGGCATTCAGTACTTC. This codes for CASSQDRASGIQYF.

The V and J genes are TRBV5-6 and TRBJ2-1; TRBD2 matches 12 bases. CDR3 length: 16 residues. Trimming at V came to 3 bases and at J to 2 bases, leaving 3 bases not matched to a gene. CDR1 SGHDT and CDR2 YYEEEE come from the germline V gene. CDR3 nucleotide sequence: TGTGCCAGCAGCTCCCCTAGCGGGAGGGCCTACAATGAGCAGTTCTTC. This sequence encodes CASSSPSGRAYNEQFF.

The gene calls are TRBV28 and TRBJ1-1; a weak D match, TRBD1 (6 bases). Germline values: CDR1 MDHEN, CDR2 SYDVKM. The CDR3 length is 15 residues. V was shortened by 3 bases and J by 1 base, with 12 bases between the two germline ends. CDR3 sequence reads: CASSFGLRGNTEAFF. CDR3 coding DNA: TGTGCCAGCAGTTTTGGACTCAGGGGGAACACTGAAGCTTTCTTT.

The V call is TRBV28, the J call TRBJ2-5; TRBD1 aligns across 11 bases. The CDR3 totals 17 residues. The V segment lost 5 bases and the J segment 4 bases; nucleotides outside the gene matches: 12. Germline V CDR1 and CDR2: MDHEN, SYDVKM. This chain's CDR3 is CASSPSIWTGGGETQYF. CDR3 nucleotide sequence: TGTGCCAGCAGTCCCTCCATCTGGACAGGGGGCGGAGAGACCCAGTACTTC.

Comment on this clone: The germline gene is not matched at one end of the junction; a read error may be the cause. The rearrangement links TRBV28 to TRBJ2-1, with TRBD2 as a possible D gene (6 bases). CDR1 and CDR2 (germline): MDHEN, SYDVKM. The CDR3 totals 13 residues. The CDR3 DNA reads TGTGCCAGCAGTGGCCCCTGGGACTCCCGAGGGATCTTC. It translates to CASSGPWDSRGIF.

The chain recombines TRBV6-5 with TRBJ2-7; the D is unclear. V dropped 5 bases and J dropped 12 bases, with 17 bases sitting between them. Germline V gene data show CDR1 as MNHEY and CDR2 as SVGAGI. The CDR3 is 12 amino acids. The CDR3 region is CASSLPGLPGYF. The CDR3 DNA reads as TGTGCCAGCAGTCTCCCTGGTTTGCCGGGGTACTTC.

The sample holds many counts of this clone. V gene TRBV28 combines with J gene TRBJ1-2; D gene unclear. V lost 5 bases and J 9 bases, leaving 16 bases between the germline ends. The V gene's germline CDR1 is MDHEN and CDR2 SYDVKM. CDR3 length: 13 amino acids. As DNA, the CDR3 is TGTGCCAGCAGTCCTCGTGGACTCCTGAGCTACACCTTC. Its protein product is CASSPRGLLSYTF.

This clone was observed at least ten times. The chain links TRBV6-5 to TRBJ2-2, with D possibly matching TRBD2 (5 bases). Trimming removed 2 bases from V and 6 bases from J, with 13 bases in between. The CDR3 runs to 15 residues. The germline gives CDR1 MNHEY, CDR2 SVGAGI. CDR3: CASSYTSPAAGELFF. The CDR3 DNA is TGTGCCAGCAGTTACACCTCCCCAGCGGCCGGGGAGCTGTTTTTT.

The chain couples TRBV5-1 to TRBJ1-2; D remains unclear. V was cut by 2 bases and J by 7 bases, with 12 bases left in between. This CDR3 contains 13 residues. The germline gives CDR1 SGHRS, CDR2 YFSETQ. The CDR3 DNA reads TGCGCCAGCAGCTTTGAGGGTGAGCCTGGCTACACCTTC. Residues: CASSFEGEPGYTF.

The sample holds a few counts of this clone. The V gene is TRBV6-5, the J gene TRBJ2-3, with TRBD2 matching 7 bases. Germline CDR1 reads MNHEY; CDR2 reads SVGAGI. The CDR3 has 13 amino acids. The J segment lost 4 bases and the V segment lost 5 bases, leaving 3 bases of the junction unmatched. CDR3 sequence: CASSAGVADTQYF. The CDR3 DNA reads TGTGCCAGCAGTGCGGGAGTGGCAGATACGCAGTATTTT.

This sequence joins TRBV5-4 and TRBJ2-2, with TRBD2 identical over 15 bases. This CDR3 has 19 residues. Germline-derived CDR1 and CDR2 are SGHNT and YYREEE (reference sequence). V trimming: 2 bases; J trimming: 5 bases; junction bases outside the gene matches: 10. CDR3 residues: CASSFFGLAGGAATGELFF. DNA of the CDR3: TGTGCCAGCAGCTTTTTCGGACTAGCGGGAGGGGCGGCGACCGGGGAGCTGTTTTTT. The entire variable domain, with the rest obtained from reference TRBV5-4 and TRBJ2-2, is as follows: ETGVTQSPTHLIKTRGQQVTLRCSSQSGHNTVSWYQQALGQGPQFIFQYYREEENGRGNFPPRFSGLQFPNYSSELNVNALELDDSALYLCASSFFGLAGGAATGELFFGEGSRLTVL.

Comment on this clone: Only one base separates this from a far larger clonotype, so it likely reflects a read error. The gene calls are TRBV11-2 and TRBJ2-2; D is possibly TRBD1 or TRBD2 (5 bases each). Germline loops: CDR1 SGHAT, CDR2 FQNNGV. This CDR3 region has 15 residues. V was pared by 0 bases and J by 0 bases, with 5 bases between. The CDR3 sequence is CASSLEGPNTGELFF. In DNA form, the CDR3 reads TGTGCCAGCAGCTTAGAGGGACCGAACACCGGGGAGCTGTTTTTT. The variable domain in full, completed from reference TRBV11-2 and TRBJ2-2, reads EAGVAQSPRYKIIEKRQSVAFWCNPISGHATLYWYQQILGQGPKLLIQFQNNGVVDDSQLPKDRFSAERLKGVDSTLKIQPAKLEDSAVYLCASSLEGPNTGELFFGEGSRLTVL.

With regard to this clone: This CDR3 is also generated by other DNA sequences in the sample. V usage is TRBV5-6 and J usage is TRBJ2-7; D is tentatively TRBD1 or TRBD2 (5 bases each). V lost 0 bases to trimming and J lost 4 bases, with 14 bases between them. The CDR3 consists of 15 residues. Per the germline V gene, CDR1 is SGHDT and CDR2 is YYEEEE. CDR3 sequence: CASSLAGTLIYEQYF. CDR3 nucleotides: TGTGCCAGCAGCTTGGCCGGGACCTTGATATACGAGCAGTACTTC.

The J gene is TRBJ1-4, the V gene TRBV25-1, with TRBD1 as a possible D gene (6 bases). V lost 6 bases to trimming and J lost 8 bases, with 16 bases between them. Looked up from germline, CDR1 is MGHDK and CDR2 is SYGVNS. This CDR3 contains 14 residues. CDR3 bases: TGTGCCAGCAGCGATGGCGGGGGGCTCGAAAAACTGTTTTTT. Encoded protein: CASSDGGGLEKLFF.

The rearrangement joins TRBV7-6 to TRBJ2-7, with TRBD2 identical over 7 bases. The CDR3 loop spans 13 amino acids. From germline, CDR1 is SGHVS and CDR2 FNYEAQ. Germline trimming cut 3 bases from V and 3 bases from J; bases unmatched to any gene: 2. CDR3 sequence: CASSFGGFYEQYF. CDR3 in DNA: TGTGCCAGCAGCTTCGGGGGGTTCTACGAGCAGTACTTC.

The chain combines TRBV7-9 with TRBJ2-1; D is possibly TRBD1 (6 bases). The CDR3 has 16 residues. V lost 4 bases to trimming and J lost 8 bases, with 21 bases between them. CDR1 SEHNR and CDR2 FQNEAQ come from the germline V gene (reference sequence). CDR3 DNA sequence: TGTGCCAGCAGCTCTCAGGGGACGAGGGCGTTTGATGAGCAGTTCTTC. This codes for CASSSQGTRAFDEQFF.

This sequence joins TRBV28 and TRBJ1-5, with 7 bases that match TRBD1. The V segment lost 9 bases and the J segment 2 bases; nucleotides outside the gene matches: 7. Germline V gene lookup returns CDR1 MDHEN and CDR2 SYDVKM. CDR3 size: 14 residues. The CDR3 DNA is TGTGCCAGTAAGCAGGGGGGAGGCAATCAGCCCCAGCATTTT. It yields the protein CASKQGGGNQPQHF.